This T cell receptor (beta chain) was recorded in a study of response to subunit inactivated influenza vaccine. Losses at the gene ends were 5 bases for V and 9 bases for J; bases not matched to a gene: 7. This CDR3 is 14 amino acids long. The germline V gene encodes CDR1 LNHNV and CDR2 YYDKDF (reference sequence). As regards this clonotype: Its specificity is unknown.

TCRdb analysed the RT-PCR reads with MiXCR anew, one entry per CDR3 protein. The data contain hundreds of thousands of distinct CDR3 sequences, around 18% of them seen just once; the ten biggest clones take up roughly a tenth. Points from the study as a whole: Authors suggested that a seasonal influenza vaccination recruits few new T cells each time.

The V gene is TRBV15, the J gene TRBJ2-1; 10 bases are a match to TRBD2. The sample was PBMCs from blood, taken more than 4 days after vaccination. The sequence was collected from a man aged 45-65 years who received an inactivated influenza vaccine. DNA for the CDR3: TGTGCCACCAGCGCGGGACTAGCGTCGGGTGAGCAGTTCTTC. This gives the protein CATSAGLASGEQFF.